This T cell receptor (beta chain) was sequenced during a study of shared clonotypes between healthy human individuals. Notes on this clone: Antigen specificity is unknown.

TCRdb keeps only in-frame clones here, not all; method: immunoSEQ multiplex PCR. This table has some 1 million clones, around 75% appearing once. Study findings and constraints: Across a handful of donors, naive CD4 shared roughly 5.2%, naive CD8 over 3%, memory CD4 roughly 2.4%, memory CD8 more than 0.35%.

The CDR3 contains 17 residues. Germline lookup yields CDR1 SGDLS and CDR2 YYNGEE. The junction had 4 bases not matched to a gene; V was cut back by 0 bases and J by 5 bases. This sequence was found in a man younger than 35 in good health. The chain uses TRBV9 and TRBJ2-1; TRBD2 matches 14 bases. Input material: memory CD4+ T cells sorted from blood. Subset defined: CD45RA-negative fraction. This CDR3 is CASSVGLAGGQNNEQFF. The CDR3 coding sequence is TGTGCCAGCAGCGTAGGACTAGCGGGAGGGCAGAACAATGAGCAGTTCTTC.